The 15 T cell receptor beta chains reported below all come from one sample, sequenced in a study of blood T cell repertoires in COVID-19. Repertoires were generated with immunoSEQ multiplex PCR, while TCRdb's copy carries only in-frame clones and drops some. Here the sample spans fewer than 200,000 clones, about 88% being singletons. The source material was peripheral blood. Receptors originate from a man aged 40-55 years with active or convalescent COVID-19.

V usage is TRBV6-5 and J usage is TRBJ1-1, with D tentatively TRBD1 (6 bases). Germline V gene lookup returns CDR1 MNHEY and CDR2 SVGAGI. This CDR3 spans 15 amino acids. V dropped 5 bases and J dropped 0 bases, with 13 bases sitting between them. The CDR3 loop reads CASSRTVTMNTEAFF. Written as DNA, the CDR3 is TGTGCCAGCAGTAGGACAGTGACCATGAACACTGAAGCTTTCTTT.

The CDR3: CSVPSGGQPTDTQYF. The CDR3 coding sequence is TGCAGCGTGCCTAGCGGGGGGCAACCCACAGATACGCAGTATTTT. The chain employs TRBV29-1 and TRBJ2-3; TRBD2 aligns across 11 bases. Germline V lookup: CDR1 SQVTM, CDR2 ANQGSEA. V gave up 6 bases and J gave up 2 bases; unmatched junction bases: 7. The CDR3 length is 15 residues.

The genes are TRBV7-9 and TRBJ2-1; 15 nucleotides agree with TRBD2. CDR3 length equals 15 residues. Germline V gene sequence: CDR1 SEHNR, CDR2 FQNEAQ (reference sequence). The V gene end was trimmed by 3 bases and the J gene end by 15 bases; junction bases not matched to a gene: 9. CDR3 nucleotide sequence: TGTGCCAGCAGCTTCGCCGGACTAGCGGGGGGGCAGCCGTTCTTC. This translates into CASSFAGLAGGQPFF.

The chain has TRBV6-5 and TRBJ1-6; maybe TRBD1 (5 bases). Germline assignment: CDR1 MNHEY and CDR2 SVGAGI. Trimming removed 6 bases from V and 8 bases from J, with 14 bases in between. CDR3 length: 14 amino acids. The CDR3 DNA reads TGTGCCAGCAGCGGGGGACTTTCATATTCACCCCTCCACTTT. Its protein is CASSGGLSYSPLHF.

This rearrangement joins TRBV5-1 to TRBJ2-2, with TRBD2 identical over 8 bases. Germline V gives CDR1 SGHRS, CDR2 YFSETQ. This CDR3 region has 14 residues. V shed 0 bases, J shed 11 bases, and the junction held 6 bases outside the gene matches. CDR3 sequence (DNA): TGCGCCAGCAGCTTGGGTCTAGCGGGCGGTGAGCTGTTTTTT. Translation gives CASSLGLAGGELFF.

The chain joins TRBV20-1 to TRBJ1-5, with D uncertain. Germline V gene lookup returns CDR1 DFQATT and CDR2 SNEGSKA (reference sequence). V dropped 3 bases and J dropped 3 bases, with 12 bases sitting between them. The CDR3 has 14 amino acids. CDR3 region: CSASGGLLNQPQHF. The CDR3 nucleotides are TGCAGTGCTAGTGGCGGCCTCCTCAATCAGCCCCAGCATTTT.

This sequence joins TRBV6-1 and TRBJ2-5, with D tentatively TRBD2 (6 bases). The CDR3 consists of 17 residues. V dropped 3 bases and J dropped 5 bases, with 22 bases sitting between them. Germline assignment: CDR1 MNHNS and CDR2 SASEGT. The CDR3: CASSEASLAGPFETQYF. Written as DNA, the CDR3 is TGTGCCAGCAGTGAGGCGTCGCTGGCGGGGCCCTTCGAGACCCAGTACTTC.

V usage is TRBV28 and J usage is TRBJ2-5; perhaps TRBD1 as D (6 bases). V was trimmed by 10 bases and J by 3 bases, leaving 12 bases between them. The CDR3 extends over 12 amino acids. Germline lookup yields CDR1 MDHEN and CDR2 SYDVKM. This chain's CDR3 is CATVGQKETQYF. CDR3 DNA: TGTGCCACCGTTGGACAGAAAGAGACCCAGTACTTC.

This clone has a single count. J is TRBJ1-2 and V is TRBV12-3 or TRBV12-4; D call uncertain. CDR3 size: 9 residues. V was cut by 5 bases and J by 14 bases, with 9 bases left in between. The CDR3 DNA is TGTGCCAGCAGTCCGAGTTATACCTTC. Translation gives CASSPSYTF.

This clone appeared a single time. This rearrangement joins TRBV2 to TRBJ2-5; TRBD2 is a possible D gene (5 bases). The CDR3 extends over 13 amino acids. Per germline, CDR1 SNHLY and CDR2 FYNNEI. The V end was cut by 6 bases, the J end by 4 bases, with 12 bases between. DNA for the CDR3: TGTGCCAGCAGCCAACTAGTCTCAGAGACCCAGTACTTC. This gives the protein CASSQLVSETQYF.

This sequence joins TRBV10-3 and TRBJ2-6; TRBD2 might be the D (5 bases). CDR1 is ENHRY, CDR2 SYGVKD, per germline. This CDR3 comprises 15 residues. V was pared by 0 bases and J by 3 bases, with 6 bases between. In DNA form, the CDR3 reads TGTGCCATCAGTGAGTCCGGGGATGGGGCCAACGTCCTGACTTTC. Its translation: CAISESGDGANVLTF.

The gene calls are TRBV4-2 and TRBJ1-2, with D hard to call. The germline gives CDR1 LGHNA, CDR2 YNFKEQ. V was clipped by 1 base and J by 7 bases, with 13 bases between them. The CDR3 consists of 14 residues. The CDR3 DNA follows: TGTGCCAGCAGCCAAGTTACGGTGGAGGTTGGCTACACCTTC. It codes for CASSQVTVEVGYTF.

The DNA for the CDR3 is TGTGCCACCAGCAGAGGCGGGACAGAGTACAATGAGCAGTTCTTC. Protein product: CATSRGGTEYNEQFF. The chain carries TRBV15 and TRBJ2-1, with D perhaps TRBD1 (7 bases). The CDR3 is 15 residues long. Germline-derived CDR1 and CDR2 are LNHNV and YYDKDF (reference sequence). Between the trimmed V and J ends, which lost 1 base and 4 bases, there was a span of 11 bases.

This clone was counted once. The CDR3 nucleotides read TGTGCCAGCAGCTCTACGGACGGGAACACTGAGCAGTTCTTC. Protein product: CASSSTDGNTEQFF. The J gene is TRBJ2-1, the V gene TRBV11-2; D is perhaps TRBD2 (5 bases). Germline lookup yields CDR1 SGHAT and CDR2 FQNNGV. V was trimmed by 4 bases and J by 9 bases, leaving 16 bases between them. The CDR3 spans 14 residues.

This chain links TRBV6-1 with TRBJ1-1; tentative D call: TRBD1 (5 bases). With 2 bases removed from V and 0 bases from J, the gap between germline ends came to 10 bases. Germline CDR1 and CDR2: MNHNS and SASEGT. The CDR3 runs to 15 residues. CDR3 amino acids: CASSEPTEMNTEAFF. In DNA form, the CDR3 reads TGTGCCAGCAGTGAACCGACAGAAATGAACACTGAAGCTTTCTTT.